The clone carrying this TCR beta chain was seen a few times. As yet, its antigen is unknown. The CDR3 runs to 17 residues. Deletions cut 10 bases from V and 1 base from J, with 24 bases between. The data were obtained in a study of cytomegalovirus exposure and HLA in healthy donors. Both 60 Vbeta primers and 13 Jbeta primers went into the PCR. The protocol was immunoSEQ multiplex PCR, while the TCRdb copy is restricted to in-frame clones and leaves out a portion. Among approximately 100,000 clones, around 9.1% were seen once, and the ten largest hold approximately 6%. Whole-study results and caveats: According to a later analysis, most TCR beta chains associated with CMV appeared HLA-restricted.

This receptor was identified in a man aged 35 to 55 in good health and CMV-seropositive. Sample: PBMCs. The V and J genes are TRBV6-7 and TRBJ2-3; TRBD2 is a possible D gene (5 bases). TRBV6-7 is filed as an ORF, its function uncertain. The CDR3 region is CATLTTETTDGTDTQYF. For the CDR3, the DNA is TGTGCCACCCTTACGACCGAGACTACCGACGGCACAGATACGCAGTATTTT.